One and the same sample provided the 30 T cell receptor beta chains below, sequenced in a study of blood T cell repertoires in COVID-19. Sequenced by immunoSEQ multiplex PCR; TCRdb stores in-frame clones only, minus some. Of more than 35,000 clones listed, less than 85% are singletons. Sequencing was performed on peripheral blood. Receptor source: a woman aged 65 to 85 with acute or convalescent COVID-19.

The chain recombines TRBV21-1 with TRBJ2-2; TRBD1 is the table's D call, not checked against the DNA. TRBV21-1 is shown as a pseudogene. This CDR3 is built from 15 residues. CDR3 loop: CASSKEMTVHRELFF. The CDR3 nucleotides are TGTGCCAGCAGCAAAGAGATGACAGTCCACCGGGAGCTGTTTTTT.

This rearrangement joins TRBV6-6 to TRBJ1-2, with no clear D. The CDR3 length is 12 residues. CDR1 and CDR2 (germline): MNHNY, SVGAGI (reference sequence). V lost 10 bases to trimming and J lost 5 bases, with 14 bases between them. The CDR3 spells CATKSGFYGYTF. The CDR3 coding sequence is TGTGCCACCAAATCTGGCTTTTATGGCTACACCTTC.

The genes are TRBV12-3 or TRBV12-4 and TRBJ2-7; unclear D gene. This CDR3 is built from 13 residues. Trimming removed 6 bases at V and 3 bases at J, with 12 bases between. The CDR3 DNA follows: TGTGCCAGCAGACCCATGGGCGTCTACGAGCAGTACTTC. Translating gives CASRPMGVYEQYF.

This clone was counted between two and nine times. The V call is TRBV2, the J call TRBJ2-5; D is ambiguous. Trimming took 2 bases from V and 11 from J, leaving 9 bases between them. The CDR3 runs to 11 residues. Per the germline V gene, CDR1 is SNHLY and CDR2 is FYNNEI. The CDR3 region has the DNA TGTGCCAGCAGTGAATTGGCAGAACAGTACTTC. Translating it yields CASSELAEQYF.

This clone was counted once. The J gene is TRBJ1-2, the V gene TRBV6-1; unclear D gene. Germline lookup yields CDR1 MNHNS and CDR2 SASEGT. The CDR3 extends over 12 amino acids. V was cut by 1 base and J by 4 bases, with 4 bases left in between. The CDR3 DNA is TGTGCCAGCAGTGAAGGGGCCTATGGCTACACCTTC. Protein: CASSEGAYGYTF.

The chain is built from TRBV7-9 and TRBJ2-7, with 8 bases matching TRBD1. The CDR3 is 17 residues long. V lost 0 bases to trimming and J lost 1 base; unmatched junction nucleotides: 8. Germline CDR1 reads SEHNR; CDR2 reads FQNEAQ (reference sequence). In nucleotides, the CDR3 is TGTGCCAGCAGCTTAGCGCCCACCGGGACAGGATCCTACGAGCAGTACTTC. Translation: CASSLAPTGTGSYEQYF.

This clone was seen a handful of times. The chain couples TRBV19 to TRBJ1-3; a weak D match, TRBD1 (6 bases). CDR1 LNHDA and CDR2 SQIVND come from the germline V gene (reference sequence). CDR3 length: 16 amino acids. V lost 4 bases and J lost 4, with 17 bases in between. The CDR3 nucleotides are TGTGCCAGTAGTACCAGACAGGATCTGGCCGGAAACACCATATATTTT. Its protein product is CASSTRQDLAGNTIYF.

The V call is TRBV3-1 (or the pseudogene TRBV3-2), the J call TRBJ2-4; possibly TRBD1 for D (5 bases). The CDR3 has 12 residues. The V end lost 5 bases, the J end lost 15 bases, and 17 bases lay between the germline ends. Germline-derived CDR1 and CDR2 are LGHDT and YNNKEL (reference sequence). The CDR3 region is CASSGAVYQTYF. The DNA for the CDR3 is TGTGCCAGCAGCGGGGCCGTCTATCAAACGTACTTC.

This chain connects TRBV19 to TRBJ1-2; D gene ambiguous. CDR1 and CDR2 from the germline V gene are LNHDA and SQIVND (reference sequence). CDR3 length: 16 residues. The V gene lost 7 bases and the J gene lost 4 bases, with 22 bases spanning the gap. This chain's CDR3 is CASMEPNGASGYGYTF. In DNA form, the CDR3 reads TGTGCCAGTATGGAGCCGAACGGAGCTTCGGGCTATGGCTACACCTTC. The full variable domain, with the rest looked up from reference TRBV19 and TRBJ1-2, is DGGITQSPKYLFRKEGQNVTLSCEQNLNHDAMYWYRQDPGQGLRLIYYSQIVNDFQKGDIAEGYSVSREKKESFPLTVTSAQKNPTAFYLCASMEPNGASGYGYTFGSGTRLTVV.

This rearrangement joins TRBV27 to TRBJ2-5; TRBD2 matches 7 bases. Germline CDR1 reads MNHEY; CDR2 reads SMNVEV (reference sequence). With 4 bases clipped from V and 4 bases from J, the junction kept 9 bases outside the gene matches. The CDR3 totals 15 residues. The CDR3 here is CASSYRGRSGETQYF. Here the CDR3 DNA reads TGTGCCAGCAGTTATCGCGGGAGAAGCGGAGAGACCCAGTACTTC.

The chain uses TRBV29-1 and TRBJ1-4; D not resolved. The CDR3 has 12 amino acids. Germline V gene lookup returns CDR1 SQVTM and CDR2 ANQGSEA. The ends were cut back, 6 bases at V and 1 base at J, with 6 bases in the middle. Here the CDR3 reads CSVRGTNEKLFF. The DNA for the CDR3 is TGCAGCGTGCGGGGAACTAATGAAAAACTGTTTTTT.

The chain is built from TRBV19 and TRBJ1-1; 7 bases fit TRBD1. V dropped 6 bases and J dropped 3; count of bases not matched to a gene: 4. There are 13 residues in the CDR3. Germline V gene data show CDR1 as LNHDA and CDR2 as SQIVND (reference sequence). As DNA, the CDR3 is TGTGCCAGTAGAACAGGGGTGTACACTGAAGCTTTCTTT. Protein product: CASRTGVYTEAFF.

This clone was recorded once. This chain joins TRBV20-1 and TRBJ2-7, with 8 nucleotides matching TRBD2. Germline CDR1 is DFQATT and CDR2 is SNEGSKA (reference sequence). The CDR3 is 13 amino acids. After removal of 3 bases from V and 2 bases from J, the junction contained 3 bases not matched to a gene. This chain's CDR3 is CSASDSGAYEQYF. The CDR3 coding sequence is TGCAGTGCTAGTGATAGCGGGGCCTACGAGCAGTACTTC.

The genes are TRBV27 and TRBJ2-7; 11 nucleotides line up with TRBD2. This CDR3 comprises 13 residues. Germline trimming cut 6 bases from V and 10 bases from J; bases unmatched to any gene: 8. The germline CDR1 and CDR2 sequences are MNHEY and SMNVEV (reference sequence). The CDR3 loop reads CASSRGTSGPQYF. CDR3 nucleotides: TGTGCCAGCAGCAGAGGGACTAGCGGACCCCAGTACTTC.

The rearrangement links TRBV19 to TRBJ2-1; D possibly corresponds to TRBD2 (7 bases). Per the germline V gene, CDR1 is LNHDA and CDR2 is SQIVND (reference sequence). With 5 bases removed from V and 10 bases from J, the gap between germline ends came to 15 bases. CDR3 size: 13 residues. The CDR3: CASSRGARLEQFF. CDR3 sequence (DNA): TGTGCCAGTAGTCGGGGGGCCCGGTTAGAGCAGTTCTTC.

CDR3 sequence (DNA): TGCGCCAGCAGCTTGGCCGGCAGGGCTGAAGCTTTCTTT. It specifies CASSLAGRAEAFF. The chain uses TRBV5-1 and TRBJ1-1, with a possible D match to TRBD1 (5 bases). Trimming removed 0 bases from V and 6 bases from J, with 9 bases in between. Germline V CDR1 and CDR2: SGHRS, YFSETQ. The CDR3 covers 13 residues.

This clone was recorded only once. The genes are TRBV7-9 and TRBJ2-5, with D tentatively TRBD1 (7 bases). Germline loops: CDR1 SEHNR, CDR2 FQNEAQ (reference sequence). The CDR3 is 14 residues long. Trimming shortened V by 1 base and J by 6 bases, and 12 bases separated the two germline ends. DNA for the CDR3: TGTGCCAGCAGCTTAGACAGGGGAGGAAAGACCCAGTACTTC. This sequence encodes CASSLDRGGKTQYF.

The rearrangement links TRBV19 to TRBJ1-4; maybe TRBD1 (6 bases). V lost 1 base, J lost 6 bases, and 12 bases lay in between. The CDR3 extends over 15 amino acids. Germline V CDR1 and CDR2: LNHDA, SQIVND (reference sequence). For the CDR3, the DNA is TGTGCCAGTAGTATAGGGGACACTAGGGATGAAAAACTGTTTTTT. This encodes CASSIGDTRDEKLFF.

The chain recombines TRBV6-5 with TRBJ2-3, with TRBD1 identical over 8 bases. The CDR3 extends over 14 amino acids. Unmatched junction bases numbered 6, after V lost 6 bases and J lost 4 bases. Germline CDR1 and CDR2: MNHEY and SVGAGI. CDR3 nucleotides: TGTGCCAGCAGACCAACAGGGGGAGCAGATACGCAGTATTTT. Translated, it gives CASRPTGGADTQYF.

The rearrangement uses TRBV2 and TRBJ2-1; D is possibly TRBD2 (5 bases). Per germline, CDR1 SNHLY and CDR2 FYNNEI. Trimming took 4 bases from V and 0 from J, leaving 10 bases between them. The CDR3 extends over 15 amino acids. CDR3 bases: TGTGCCAGCAGTGTAATGGGGAGCTCCTACAATGAGCAGTTCTTC. This gives the protein CASSVMGSSYNEQFF.

The chain links TRBV6-1 to TRBJ2-7, with TRBD1 identical over 9 bases. CDR1 MNHNS and CDR2 SASEGT come from the germline V gene. This CDR3 comprises 16 residues. V was clipped by 4 bases and J by 1 base; unmatched bases: 8. The CDR3 bases are TGTGCCAGCAGTGTGGGGTCCGGGACAGGGTCCTACGAGCAGTACTTC. It codes for CASSVGSGTGSYEQYF.

This clone was seen a single time. The chain is built from TRBV6-5 and TRBJ1-2, with 8 bases identical to TRBD1. Trimming cost V 9 bases and J 6 bases; bases outside gene matches: 3. Germline V CDR1 and CDR2: MNHEY, SVGAGI. The CDR3 is 11 residues long. The CDR3 here is CASTTGDGYTF. The CDR3 DNA follows: TGTGCCAGTACGACAGGGGATGGCTACACCTTC.

The chain carries TRBV13 and TRBJ2-5, with 10 bases fitting TRBD1. V lost 3 bases to trimming and J lost 5 bases; unmatched junction nucleotides: 6. The length of the CDR3 is 15 residues. Germline V lookup: CDR1 PRHDT, CDR2 FYEKMQ (reference sequence). For the CDR3, the DNA is TGTGCCAGCAGCTTGGGACAGGGGTGGGGTGAGACCCAGTACTTC. As protein: CASSLGQGWGETQYF.

As DNA, the CDR3 is TGTGCCAGCAGCGCAGACAGAGGCTCCTACGAGCAGTACTTC. Its protein is CASSADRGSYEQYF. J is TRBJ2-7 and V is TRBV13; D might be TRBD1 (5 bases). Germline CDR1 is PRHDT and CDR2 is FYEKMQ (reference sequence). The length of the CDR3 is 14 residues. Deletions cut 5 bases from V and 0 bases from J, with 11 bases between.

The chain is built from TRBV28 and TRBJ1-4; 11 nucleotides agree with TRBD1. Looked up from germline, CDR1 is MDHEN and CDR2 is SYDVKM. V shed 5 bases and J 8 bases; nucleotides not matched to a gene: 7. The CDR3 totals 15 residues. The CDR3 region has the DNA TGTGCCAGCAGTCTCTGGACAGGGGGCCGGGAAAAACTGTTTTTT. The encoded protein is CASSLWTGGREKLFF. The complete variable domain, with remaining parts taken from reference TRBV28 and TRBJ1-4, reads DVKVTQSSRYLVKRTGEKVFLECVQDMDHENMFWYRQDPGLGLRLIYFSYDVKMKEKGDIPEGYSVSREKKERFSLILESASTNQTSMYLCASSLWTGGREKLFFGSGTQLSVL.

This clone was seen a few times. This sequence joins TRBV29-1 and TRBJ2-1; 9 positions match TRBD2. There are 14 residues in the CDR3. CDR1 SQVTM and CDR2 ANQGSEA come from the germline V gene. With 3 bases clipped from V and 6 bases from J, the junction kept 6 bases outside the gene matches. CDR3 protein: CSVDLAGTFNEQFF. In nucleotides, the CDR3 is TGCAGCGTTGACCTAGCGGGGACATTCAATGAGCAGTTCTTC.

The V call is TRBV28, the J call TRBJ2-3, with 7 nucleotides matching TRBD1. This CDR3 spans 14 amino acids. The ends lost 3 bases at V and 5 bases at J; junction bases unmatched: 5. CDR1 and CDR2 from the germline V gene are MDHEN and SYDVKM. CDR3 sequence reads: CASSFGQVRDTQYF. Here the CDR3 DNA reads TGTGCCAGCAGTTTCGGACAGGTTAGAGATACGCAGTATTTT.

The chain is built from TRBV2 and TRBJ1-1; no clear D gene. Germline V gives CDR1 SNHLY, CDR2 FYNNEI. V gave up 7 bases and J gave up 0 bases, with 15 bases separating them. The CDR3 contains 15 residues. The CDR3 region has the DNA TGTGCCAGCACTCCGTATGTTCCTATGAACACTGAAGCTTTCTTT. It codes for CASTPYVPMNTEAFF.

J is TRBJ2-1 and V is TRBV2; D is perhaps TRBD2 (5 bases). The germline gives CDR1 SNHLY, CDR2 FYNNEI. This CDR3 has 13 amino acids. The V and J ends lost 6 bases and 1 base respectively, with 7 bases between them. In DNA, the CDR3 is TGTGCCAGCAGGGACTTTTCCTACAATGAGCAGTTCTTC. Encoded protein: CASRDFSYNEQFF. Based on the CDR3 plus reference TRBV2 and TRBJ2-1, the full variable domain is EPEVTQTPSHQVTQMGQEVILRCVPISNHLYFYWYRQILGQKVEFLVSFYNNEISEKSEIFDDQFSVERPDGSNFTLKIRSTKLEDSAMYFCASRDFSYNEQFFGPGTRLTVL.

The chain's CDR3 is CASRDNLGGRTGELFF. The CDR3 DNA is TGTGCCAGCAGAGACAATTTAGGCGGGAGGACCGGGGAGCTGTTTTTT. The rearrangement joins TRBV2 to TRBJ2-2; 8 bases are shared with TRBD2. This CDR3 contains 16 residues. Germline V gene sequence: CDR1 SNHLY, CDR2 FYNNEI. With 6 bases clipped from V and 5 bases from J, the junction kept 11 bases outside the gene matches.